This T cell receptor beta chain was obtained from a study of T cells in Graves' hyperthyroidism and ophthalmopathy. This clonotype has a count of ten or more. Amplification of TCR beta CDR3 regions was performed using RNA transcripts as template. Initially, a first-round RT-PCR of the TCR CDR3 employed the HTBI primer set. From the multiplex PCR reads, TCRdb called clonotypes with MiXCR, one entry per CDR3 protein. The table shows approximately 530,000 distinct CDR3 sequences, with about 20% occurring only once. Diagnosis relied on clinical symptoms, serum thyroxine and TRAb, thyroid ultrasound and orbital computed tomography. The CDR3 loop spans 13 amino acids. Looked up from germline, CDR1 is MNHEY and CDR2 is SMNVEV (reference sequence). Deletions cut 2 bases from V and 5 bases from J, with 10 bases between.

This chain uses TRBV27 with TRBJ2-7, with D hard to call. The sample was blood. This TCR was sampled from a middle-aged man with Graves' ophthalmopathy. This chain's CDR3 is CASSLTGADEQYF. CDR3 DNA: TGTGCCAGCAGTTTAACTGGTGCGGACGAGCAGTACTTC.